A selection of T cell receptor beta chains follows, all from one sample in a study of T cell repertoires in cytomegalovirus infection. TCRdb reanalysed the reads using MiXCR and keeps one entry per CDR3 protein. The sample contains more than 45,000 distinct CDR3 sequences, roughly a third of which appear only once. Antigen specificity for these receptors is unknown. Sequencing input: PBMCs, sequenced either directly or after in vitro stimulation (not recorded which). The receptors originated from a human donor in good health (CMV status not recorded). Some clones in this sample may be carry-over from other donors' samples. CDR3s include the opening cysteine and the closing phenylalanine or tryptophan. The D gene is left open where the match is weak. A row's size may be missing; if present it is once, few, many or a size class.

J gene,D gene,V gene,clone size,CDR3 DNA,CDR3 protein
TRBJ2-1,TRBD2,TRBV7-9,NA,TGTGCCAGCAGCTTAGCGCGCGGAGGAGCGGGAAACAATGAGCAGTTCTTC,CASSLARGGAGNNEQFF
TRBJ2-2,NA,TRBV19,NA,TGTGCCAGTAGGCGGGACTTTCGCACCGGGGAGCTGTTTTTT,CASRRDFRTGELFF
TRBJ2-1,TRBD1,TRBV12-3/TRBV12-4,few,TGTGCCAGCAGTGATGGAGACAGGGTAGACAATGAGCAGTTCTTC,CASSDGDRVDNEQFF
TRBJ1-1,NA,TRBV6-2/TRBV6-3,NA,TGTGCCAGCAGTCTGAAACAGGACCGTCCGGTGAACACTGAAGCTTTCTTT,CASSLKQDRPVNTEAFF
TRBJ2-5,NA,TRBV7-2,many,TGTGCCAGCAGCTTAACACTAGCAGGCGGTGGGACCCAGTACTTC,CASSLTLAGGGTQYF
TRBJ2-7,TRBD2,TRBV2,NA,TGTGCCAGCAGGGGACTAGTGTCGTTTGGGTGGCAGTACTTC,CASRGLVSFGWQYF
TRBJ2-1,NA,TRBV14,NA,TGTGCCAGGATGTACCGTGGATGGGGCCGAGGGAATGAGCAGTTCTTC,CARMYRGWGRGNEQFF
TRBJ2-1,NA,TRBV7-7,NA,TGTGCCAGCAGCCCCGCACGAGATTTCGGGTACAATGAGCAGTTCTTC,CASSPARDFGYNEQFF
TRBJ2-7,NA,TRBV7-2,many,TGTGCCAGCAGCTCAGAGCGGTCCTCCTACGAGCAGTACTTC,CASSSERSSYEQYF
TRBJ2-4,NA,TRBV20-1,NA,TGCAGTGCTGGAGACCCCAGGGGTAGCCAAAACATTCAGTACTTC,CSAGDPRGSQNIQYF
TRBJ2-7,TRBD2,TRBV7-6,NA,TGTGCCAGCACCATTGCGGGAGCGGGTGAGCAGTACTTC,CASTIAGAGEQYF
TRBJ2-3,NA,TRBV6-5,few,TGTGCCAGCAGTAAAAGGGGAGTTTCAAGCGGGGATACGCAGTATTTT,CASSKRGVSSGDTQYF
TRBJ1-2,TRBD1,TRBV6-2/TRBV6-3,many,TGTGCCAGCAGTTACCGCGACAGGGTCACCTATGGCTACACCTTC,CASSYRDRVTYGYTF
TRBJ1-4,NA,TRBV19,many,TGTGCCAGTAGTATATCGGATTACACCGAAAAACTGTTTTTT,CASSISDYTEKLFF
TRBJ2-7,NA,TRBV7-9,many,TGTGCCAGCAGCCCAACCCCCTACGAGCAGTACTTC,CASSPTPYEQYF
TRBJ1-6,NA,TRBV5-4,NA,TGTGCCAGCAGCTTTACCCAGGATAATTCACCCCTCCACTTT,CASSFTQDNSPLHF
TRBJ2-7,NA,TRBV3-1,NA,TGTGCCAGCAGCGATCTAGGGGACCACGAGCAGTACTTC,CASSDLGDHEQYF
TRBJ1-2,NA,TRBV19,NA,TGTGCCAGCGGATCGACGGTGGATGGCTACACCTTC,CASGSTVDGYTF
TRBJ1-6,TRBD1,TRBV12-3/TRBV12-4,few,TGTGCCAGCACCCTGACAGGGCTATCACCCCTCCACTTT,CASTLTGLSPLHF
TRBJ1-2,TRBD1,TRBV28,NA,TGTGCCAGCAGTTCCACCGGGACAGCCAACTATGGCTACACCTTC,CASSSTGTANYGYTF
TRBJ1-1,TRBD1,TRBV7-9,NA,TGTGCCAGCAGCTCACCCCCCCACAGGGGGCTAGCCACTGAAGCTTTCTTT,CASSSPPHRGLATEAFF
TRBJ2-7,NA,TRBV5-5,NA,TGTGCCAGCAGCTTCCCCGGGCGGGACCCCCTCTCGAGCGAGCAGTACTTC,CASSFPGRDPLSSEQYF
TRBJ1-2,NA,TRBV10-3,few,TGTGCCATCAGTAAAGCCAGTGGTAACTATGGCTACACCTTC,CAISKASGNYGYTF
TRBJ2-1,TRBD2,TRBV4-1,NA,TGCGCCAGCAGCCATTCTTTAGGAGGGAGGGGAACCTACAATGAGCAGTTCTTC,CASSHSLGGRGTYNEQFF
TRBJ2-3,NA,TRBV6-2/TRBV6-3,NA,TGTGCCAGCAGTTACCTAGGATTAAGCCGGGATACGCAGTATTTT,CASSYLGLSRDTQYF
TRBJ1-6,NA,TRBV19,NA,TGTGCCAGTAGTGTGGGGGCGGCTTCACCCCTCCACTTT,CASSVGAASPLHF
TRBJ2-1,NA,TRBV2,once,TGTGCCAGCAGTGAAATGCCGGCGTACAATGAGCAGTTCTTC,CASSEMPAYNEQFF
TRBJ2-5,NA,TRBV6-5,NA,TGTGCCAGCAGTTACTCTGGCAGTTACGAGACCCAGTACTTC,CASSYSGSYETQYF
TRBJ2-1,TRBD2,TRBV2,NA,TGTGCCAGCAGCGGACTAGCGGCCTCCTACAATGAGCAGTTCTTC,CASSGLAASYNEQFF
TRBJ1-1,NA,TRBV24-1,NA,TGTGCCACTAGGGGGGTGCAGGGCACTGAAGCTTTCTTT,CATRGVQGTEAFF
TRBJ1-5,NA,TRBV7-3,NA,TGTGCCAGCAGCTTTATGGGGGGTAATCAGCCCCAGCATTTT,CASSFMGGNQPQHF
TRBJ1-6,NA,TRBV6-1,NA,TGTGCCAGCGGAAGGCAGGGAGGTTCACCCCTCCACTTT,CASGRQGGSPLHF
TRBJ2-7,TRBD2,TRBV19,NA,TGTGCCAGTACCCTGGCTAGCGGGGAGGGCGAGCAGTACTTC,CASTLASGEGEQYF
TRBJ2-1,NA,TRBV29-1,NA,TGCAGCGTTGCCAAGGAACACAATGAGCAGTTCTTC,CSVAKEHNEQFF
TRBJ2-3,NA,TRBV4-2,NA,TGTGCCAGCAGCCAACAGGGGGATACGCAGTATTTT,CASSQQGDTQYF
TRBJ1-5,TRBD1,TRBV6-8,NA,TGTGCCAGCAACGGGCGGACAGGGAGCAATCAGCCCCAGCATTTT,CASNGRTGSNQPQHF
TRBJ1-5,NA,TRBV12-3/TRBV12-4,NA,TGTGCCAGCGGGGGGAGTAGCAATCAGCCCCAGCATTTT,CASGGSSNQPQHF
TRBJ2-5,TRBD2,TRBV2,few,TGTGCCAGCTGCCGGGGGGGGAGAGAGACCCAGTACTTC,CASCRGGRETQYF
TRBJ2-4,NA,TRBV7-2,few,TGTGCCAGCAGCTCCGGGACGGGAAAAAACATTCAGTACTTC,CASSSGTGKNIQYF
TRBJ2-3,NA,TRBV28,NA,TGTGCCACCGGTAGGGCGGGGAGCACAGATACGCAGTATTTT,CATGRAGSTDTQYF
TRBJ2-1,NA,TRBV7-2,few,TGTGCCAGCAGCTTAGACCCCAGCCTCGGTGAGCAGTTCTTC,CASSLDPSLGEQFF
TRBJ2-7,TRBD2,TRBV20-1,few,TGCAGTGCCTTACGCGGGGGAAGTTCCTACGAGCAGTACTTC,CSALRGGSSYEQYF
TRBJ2-7,TRBD1,TRBV20-1,NA,TGCAGTGCTAGTGTAGGGGGACAGGGCTTCGAGCAGTACTTC,CSASVGGQGFEQYF
TRBJ2-1,TRBD2,TRBV11-2,many,TGTGCCAGCAGCGCCTCCAGGACTAGCGGACGATACAATGAGCAGTTCTTC,CASSASRTSGRYNEQFF